Shown below are 28 T cell receptor beta chains from a single sample sequenced in a study of cytomegalovirus exposure and HLA in healthy donors. The PCR was carried out with 60 Vbeta primers and 13 Jbeta primers. Using immunoSEQ multiplex PCR, the repertoire was profiled, and TCRdb retains in-frame clones only, with some absent. The repertoire includes more than 100,000 clones, about 87% of them detected once, and more than 4% sits in the top ten. Sequenced material: PBMCs. The receptors here all came from a woman aged 25-40 years in good health and CMV-seronegative.

CDR3 sequence reads: CASSLVPGRGSGNTIYF. The CDR3 nucleotides read TGCGCCAGCAGCTTGGTGCCGGGCAGGGGCTCTGGAAACACCATATATTTT. V gene TRBV5-1 combines with J gene TRBJ1-3; D might be TRBD1 (6 bases). The CDR3 has 17 amino acids. Germline assignment: CDR1 SGHRS and CDR2 YFSETQ. V was trimmed by 0 bases and J by 0 bases, leaving 13 bases between them.

CDR3 region: CASSSSYEQYF. CDR3 coding DNA: TGCGCCAGCAGCTCATCCTACGAGCAGTACTTC. The chain has TRBV5-1 and TRBJ2-7; D is ambiguous. Germline CDR1 is SGHRS and CDR2 is YFSETQ. CDR3 length: 11 amino acids. Trimming shortened V by 3 bases and J by 1 base, and 2 bases separated the two germline ends. The entire variable domain, with the rest obtained from reference TRBV5-1 and TRBJ2-7, is as follows: KAGVTQTPRYLIKTRGQQVTLSCSPISGHRSVSWYQQTPGQGLQFLFEYFSETQRNKGNFPGRFSGRQFSNSRSEMNVSTLELGDSALYLCASSSSYEQYFGPGTRLTVT.

The V gene is TRBV11-2, the J gene TRBJ2-6, with 11 bases that match TRBD2. Germline loops: CDR1 SGHAT, CDR2 FQNNGV. V dropped 6 bases and J dropped 0; count of bases not matched to a gene: 10. This CDR3 region has 19 residues. The CDR3 nucleotides are TGTGCCAGCAGGAAACCGGGACTAGCGGTTAGCTCTGGGGCCAACGTCCTGACTTTC. Amino acid sequence: CASRKPGLAVSSGANVLTF. The entire variable domain, with the rest obtained from reference TRBV11-2 and TRBJ2-6, is as follows: EAGVAQSPRYKIIEKRQSVAFWCNPISGHATLYWYQQILGQGPKLLIQFQNNGVVDDSQLPKDRFSAERLKGVDSTLKIQPAKLEDSAVYLCASRKPGLAVSSGANVLTFGAGSRLTVL.

V gene TRBV7-3 combines with J gene TRBJ2-3; the match to TRBD2 covers 12 bases. This CDR3 region has 15 residues. Losses at the gene ends were 5 bases for V and 6 bases for J; bases not matched to a gene: 6. Germline-derived CDR1 and CDR2 are SGHTA and FQGTGA. CDR3 sequence reads: CASSTGLAGYDTQYF. The CDR3 bases are TGTGCCAGCAGCACGGGACTAGCGGGTTATGATACGCAGTATTTT.

The V gene is TRBV30, the J gene TRBJ1-3; D ambiguous. The CDR3 sequence is 13 residues long. Trimming took 4 bases from V and 0 from J, leaving 7 bases between them. In germline, CDR1 is GTSNPN, CDR2 SVGIG (reference sequence). CDR3 residues: CAWMLSSGNTIYF. The CDR3 DNA sequence: TGTGCCTGGATGCTGAGCTCTGGAAACACCATATATTTT.

This chain connects TRBV2 to TRBJ1-6, with TRBD1 identical over 7 bases. In germline, CDR1 is SNHLY, CDR2 FYNNEI. The V segment lost 2 bases and the J segment 9 bases; nucleotides outside the gene matches: 10. CDR3 length: 16 residues. CDR3 DNA: TGTGCCAGCAGTGAAAGGGGGGCAGGGGGACTTTCACCCCTCCACTTT. Translation gives CASSERGAGGLSPLHF.

V gene TRBV10-3 combines with J gene TRBJ2-2; possibly TRBD1 for D (5 bases). Germline V gene data show CDR1 as ENHRY and CDR2 as SYGVKD. Between the trimmed V and J ends, which lost 2 bases and 6 bases, there was a span of 16 bases. The length of the CDR3 is 16 residues. The chain's CDR3 is CAISERQGSMAGELFF. The CDR3 DNA reads as TGTGCCATCAGTGAGAGGCAGGGAAGTATGGCCGGGGAGCTGTTTTTT.

This clone was seen only a few times. The rearrangement uses TRBV18 and TRBJ2-1, with D perhaps TRBD2 (5 bases). The V end was cut by 3 bases, the J end by 5 bases, with 11 bases between. This CDR3 is built from 14 residues. Germline assignment: CDR1 KGHSH and CDR2 LQKENI. The CDR3, as DNA: TGTGCCAGCTCACCGAGAGGGAGTAACAATGAGCAGTTCTTC. Its translation is CASSPRGSNNEQFF.

As to this clone: It may be a read error: a sequence one base away is much more abundant. The CDR3 DNA follows: TGTGCCAGCAGCGACAGGGGCAATCAGCCCCAGCATTTT. Translated, it gives CASSDRGNQPQHF. The chain employs TRBV28 and TRBJ1-5; 7 nucleotides match TRBD1. This CDR3 is built from 13 residues. With V trimmed by 6 bases and J by 2 bases, 1 base remained unmatched. The V gene's germline CDR1 is MDHEN and CDR2 SYDVKM.

V usage is TRBV4-1 and J usage is TRBJ2-7, with TRBD2 matching over 12 bases. The length of the CDR3 is 15 residues. The junction had 7 bases not matched to a gene; V was cut back by 4 bases and J by 6 bases. CDR1 is MGHRA, CDR2 YSYEKL, per germline. The CDR3 reads CASSPTSGRAGEQYF. The CDR3, as DNA: TGCGCCAGCAGCCCGACTAGCGGGAGAGCTGGCGAGCAGTACTTC.

The chain employs TRBV5-1 and TRBJ2-1; 9 nucleotides align to TRBD2. The CDR3 length is 15 residues. V lost 0 bases to trimming and J lost 12 bases; unmatched junction nucleotides: 10. CDR1 is SGHRS, CDR2 YFSETQ, per germline. Here the CDR3 reads CASSLGSSGNLRQFF. CDR3 in DNA: TGCGCCAGCAGCTTGGGGTCTAGCGGGAACCTTCGGCAGTTCTTC.

The chain uses TRBV4-2 and TRBJ2-1, with 12 bases matching TRBD2. Germline V gene sequence: CDR1 LGHNA, CDR2 YNFKEQ. Trimming at V came to 4 bases and at J to 7 bases, leaving 11 bases not matched to a gene. This CDR3 comprises 17 residues. CDR3 protein: CASSPTYLAGGSNEQFF. The CDR3 DNA reads TGTGCCAGCAGCCCAACCTATCTAGCGGGAGGGAGTAATGAGCAGTTCTTC.

The CDR3 DNA reads TGTGCCAGCTCACCACAGGGGGCCGACTATGGCTACACCTTC. Residues: CASSPQGADYGYTF. The chain is built from TRBV18 and TRBJ1-2, with TRBD1 identical over 7 bases. The germline gives CDR1 KGHSH, CDR2 LQKENI. The CDR3 covers 14 residues. Trimming took 1 base from V and 3 from J; bases not matched to a gene: 2.

Only a few counts were recorded for this clone. The chain has TRBV4-1 and TRBJ2-7; D is unresolved. The germline CDR1 and CDR2 sequences are MGHRA and YSYEKL. The CDR3 totals 11 residues. Trimming left V 1 base short and J 6 bases short, with 4 bases between. The CDR3 region has the DNA TGCGCCAGCAGCCAAGGGGCCGAGCAGTACTTC. Its protein is CASSQGAEQYF.

A note on this clone: One end of the junction fails to match germline, which may point to a read error. This specimen includes other DNA sequences encoding the same CDR3. The chain is built from TRBV30 and TRBJ1-3; unclear D gene. CDR3 size: 15 residues. Germline V gives CDR1 GTSNPN, CDR2 SVGIG (reference sequence). The DNA of the CDR3 is TGTGCCTGGAGTTCCCCGGGAATCTCTGGGAACACCATATATTTT. Translated, it gives CAWSSPGISGNTIYF.

This clone was observed a few times. This chain uses TRBV10-3 with TRBJ1-1; no firm D call. The V gene lost 4 bases and the J gene lost 5 bases, with 11 bases spanning the gap. Looked up from germline, CDR1 is ENHRY and CDR2 is SYGVKD. CDR3 length equals 13 residues. CDR3 in amino acids: CAISGTADTEAFF. The CDR3 coding sequence is TGTGCCATCAGTGGGACTGCGGATACTGAAGCTTTCTTT.

The chain has TRBV7-2 and TRBJ1-1; D is ambiguous. Trimming left V 1 base short and J 2 bases short, with 8 bases between. The CDR3 is 14 residues long. Germline CDR1 SGHTA, CDR2 FQGNSA. For the CDR3, the DNA is TGTGCCAGCAGCTTAGTTCTTAAAAACACTGAAGCTTTCTTT. Its protein product is CASSLVLKNTEAFF.

For the CDR3, the DNA is TGTGCCAGCAGCTTAGGCCATGGGACAGGGCTCAATGAGCAGTTCTTC. Translated, it gives CASSLGHGTGLNEQFF. V and J are TRBV7-3 and TRBJ2-1, with TRBD1 matching over 9 bases. The CDR3 sequence is 16 residues long. Germline V gives CDR1 SGHTA, CDR2 FQGTGA. Losses at the gene ends were 2 bases for V and 6 bases for J; bases not matched to a gene: 8.

This clone was picked up a small number of times. J is TRBJ2-1 and V is TRBV5-1; D may be TRBD2 (5 bases). Germline CDR1 reads SGHRS; CDR2 reads YFSETQ. The CDR3 runs 15 residues. The V gene lost 4 bases and the J gene lost 0 bases, with 11 bases spanning the gap. In DNA, the CDR3 is TGCGCCAGCAGCAATAGCGCCAGCTCCTACAATGAGCAGTTCTTC. Translated: CASSNSASSYNEQFF.

This chain uses TRBV9 with TRBJ2-7, with 8 positions matching TRBD1. Trimming took 1 base from V and 3 from J; bases not matched to a gene: 6. The CDR3 contains 15 residues. CDR1 is SGDLS and CDR2 is YYNGEE in the germline V gene. This CDR3 is CASSVTGQGGYEQYF. The CDR3 bases are TGTGCCAGCAGCGTAACCGGACAGGGAGGCTACGAGCAGTACTTC.

The J gene is TRBJ2-5, the V gene TRBV6-5, with TRBD1 matching 10 bases. CDR1 and CDR2 (germline): MNHEY, SVGAGI. The CDR3 is 13 residues long. V was pared by 6 bases and J by 3 bases, with 1 base of the junction left unmatched. This CDR3 reads CASRGTGEETQYF. The CDR3 nucleotides read TGTGCCAGCAGAGGGACAGGGGAAGAGACCCAGTACTTC.

The V gene is TRBV30, the J gene TRBJ2-7; D unclear. The CDR3 runs 13 residues. The V gene's germline CDR1 is GTSNPN and CDR2 SVGIG (reference sequence). The V end lost 0 bases, the J end lost 2 bases, and 8 bases lay between the germline ends. CDR3 region: CAWSVEYPYEQYF. In DNA form, the CDR3 reads TGTGCCTGGAGTGTTGAGTACCCCTACGAGCAGTACTTC.

In regard to this clone: Compared with germline, one end of the junction differs, possibly owing to a read error. Written as DNA, the CDR3 is TGTTCCAGCAGCCACATAAACTACGAGCAGTACTTC. Translation gives CSSSHINYEQYF. The V and J genes are TRBV7-9 and TRBJ2-5; D unclear. TRBJ2-7 explains the end of the DNA better; the J call may be wrong. Germline V gene lookup returns CDR1 SEHNR and CDR2 FQNEAQ (reference sequence). CDR3 length: 12 amino acids.

There are a few counts of this clone. J is TRBJ1-1 and V is TRBV5-6; D gene unclear. The V gene's germline CDR1 is SGHDT and CDR2 YYEEEE. Deletions cut 1 base from V and 9 bases from J, with 10 bases between. The CDR3 length is 12 residues. The CDR3 here is CASSLIGSKAFF. CDR3 sequence (DNA): TGTGCCAGCAGCTTGATTGGGAGCAAAGCTTTCTTT.

This chain joins TRBV6-1 and TRBJ1-5, with D maybe TRBD1 (6 bases). CDR3 size: 13 residues. The germline V gene has CDR1 MNHNS and CDR2 SASEGT. The V gene lost 6 bases and the J gene lost 6 bases, with 12 bases spanning the gap. The CDR3 loop reads CASSRGEGQPQHF. CDR3 in DNA: TGTGCCAGCAGCAGGGGCGAGGGTCAGCCCCAGCATTTT.

On this clone: The limits of the CDR3 on the DNA are not certain, so only TCRdb's listed CDR3 is given. The chain carries TRBV21-1 and TRBJ1-1; TRBD1 was called by the table and not checked on the DNA. TRBV21-1 is labeled a pseudogene. The length of the CDR3 is 21 amino acids, counting both ends. The CDR3 region is CASSKVLVLVAKGAWSTEAFF.

V gene TRBV27 combines with J gene TRBJ2-1; D possibly corresponds to TRBD1 (6 bases). The germline gives CDR1 MNHEY, CDR2 SMNVEV (reference sequence). This CDR3 is built from 15 residues. Trimming stripped 5 bases from V and 3 bases from J, with 14 bases between. The CDR3, as DNA: TGTGCCAGCAGTCTCACAGGGCTTGACTACAATGAGCAGTTCTTC. It is translated as CASSLTGLDYNEQFF.

The V call is TRBV7-9, the J call TRBJ1-2; TRBD1 agrees at 10 bases. The length of the CDR3 is 14 residues. Per germline, CDR1 SEHNR and CDR2 FQNEAQ (reference sequence). V lost 6 bases and J lost 2; bases outside the gene matches: 3. CDR3 loop: CASRPGQGNYGYTF. The CDR3 DNA reads TGTGCCAGCAGGCCGGGACAGGGGAACTATGGCTACACCTTC.